This is a list of T cell receptor beta chains from one sample in a study of T-cell reconstitution after alpha-beta-depleted transplantation in children. TCRdb fed the PCR reads into MiXCR, producing one record per CDR3 protein. The table has 240,000 or so distinct CDR3 sequences, roughly 8.2% seen once; the top ten hold roughly 5.8%. Sample: PBMCs, mostly from graft donor cells, taken 180 days after TCRalphabeta/CD19-depleted stem cell transplant. These receptor sequences come from a male patient between 10 and 17 years old who had a stem cell transplant for acute lymphoblastic leukemia, so the T cells may come from the graft donor. The CDR3 runs from the conserved cysteine through the conserved F or W. The D gene is left open where the match is weak. Some rows mark clone size as missing; the rest say once, few, many or name a class of expanded clone.

j_call v_call clone_size d_call cdr3_aa cdr3_nt
TRBJ1-1 TRBV9 many TRBD1 CASSPRDRGETEAFF TGTGCCAGCAGCCCACGGGACAGGGGGGAGACTGAAGCTTTCTTT
TRBJ1-3 TRBV7-3 many . CASSLTATGTGNTIYF TGTGCCAGCAGCTTAACAGCGACAGGCACTGGAAACACCATATATTTT
TRBJ2-7 TRBV18 many TRBD1 CASSPRDSHEQYF TGTGCCAGCTCACCTCGGGACAGCCACGAGCAGTACTTC
TRBJ2-3 TRBV9 once . CASSETRYTDTPYF TGTGCCAGCAGCGAAACTAGATACACAGATACACCGTATTTT
TRBJ1-1 TRBV12-3/TRBV12-4 many TRBD1 CASTIRQGLTEAFF TGTGCCAGCACCATTCGACAGGGACTCACTGAAGCTTTCTTT
TRBJ2-1 TRBV19 . . CASSITGSYNEQFF TGTGCCAGTAGTATTACCGGTTCCTACAATGAGCAGTTCTTC
TRBJ1-1 TRBV5-6 many TRBD1 CASSFPGQGNTEAFF TGTGCCAGCAGCTTCCCGGGACAGGGGAACACTGAAGCTTTCTTT
TRBJ2-3 TRBV28 many . CASSLSSPRGQRQYF TGTGCCAGCAGTTTATCCTCCCCACGCGGGCAGAGGCAGTATTTT
TRBJ1-2 TRBV21-1 many . CASSKSTISNYGYTF TGTGCCAGCAGCAAAAGCACAATATCTAACTATGGCTACACCTTC
TRBJ1-5 TRBV19 . . CASGRGMNQPQHF TGTGCCTCTGGCAGGGGCATGAATCAGCCCCAGCATTTT
TRBJ1-2 TRBV29-1 many TRBD1 CSAWTGGEYGYTF TGCAGCGCCTGGACAGGGGGCGAGTATGGCTACACCTTC
TRBJ2-1 TRBV6-1 . TRBD2 CASRLAGGNEQFF TGTGCCAGCAGACTAGCGGGAGGGAATGAGCAGTTCTTC
TRBJ2-3 TRBV9 many TRBD2 CASSPWRGSTDTQYF TGTGCCAGCAGCCCATGGCGGGGGAGCACAGATACGCAGTATTTT
TRBJ2-2 TRBV24-1 many TRBD1 CATTGTGEHTGELFF TGTGCCACCACGGGGACAGGGGAGCACACCGGGGAGCTGTTTTTT
TRBJ1-2 TRBV4-1 many . CASSQLSGTLYGYTF TGCGCCAGCAGTCAGCTTTCCGGGACACTCTATGGCTACACCTTC
TRBJ2-2 TRBV28 many . CASSSPSQEGTGELFF TGTGCCAGCAGTTCCCCGAGTCAGGAGGGAACCGGGGAGCTGTTTTTT
TRBJ2-2 TRBV12-3/TRBV12-4 many . CASSLSRTANTGELFF TGTGCCAGCAGTTTATCAAGGACAGCGAACACCGGGGAGCTGTTTTTT
TRBJ2-7 TRBV7-9 . TRBD1 CASTGTGGYEQYF TGTGCCAGTACCGGGACAGGGGGCTACGAGCAGTACTTC
TRBJ1-2 TRBV5-1 many TRBD1 CASSLAGGYGYTF TGCGCCAGCAGCTTGGCAGGGGGCTATGGCTACACCTTC
TRBJ1-2 TRBV6-5 many TRBD1 CASSYRDRPPSNYGYTF TGTGCCAGCAGTTACCGGGACAGGCCGCCCTCTAACTATGGCTACACCTTC
TRBJ1-2 TRBV6-1 many . CASSRTSTYGYTF TGTGCCAGCAGCCGGACATCCACTTATGGCTACACCTTC
TRBJ2-1 TRBV12-5 few . CASAPLTLSSYNEQFF TGTGCTAGTGCCCCCCTCACGTTGAGCTCCTACAATGAGCAGTTCTTC
TRBJ2-6 TRBV27 many . CASSGIGANVLTF TGTGCCAGCTCTGGGATCGGGGCCAACGTCCTGACTTTC
TRBJ1-3 TRBV7-2 many . CASRTASHPGNTIYF TGTGCCAGCCGGACAGCTTCCCACCCCGGAAACACCATATATTTT
TRBJ1-3 TRBV6-1 many . CASVRSSGVGNTIYF TGTGCCAGCGTGAGGTCTTCGGGGGTTGGAAACACCATATATTTT
TRBJ2-5 TRBV5-1 many TRBD2 CASSLGLAGMETQYF TGCGCCAGCAGCTTGGGACTAGCGGGAATGGAGACCCAGTACTTC
TRBJ2-1 TRBV6-2/TRBV6-3 many . CASSQARGRIYNEQFF TGTGCCAGCAGCCAAGCTCGAGGACGGATTTACAATGAGCAGTTCTTC
TRBJ2-5 TRBV5-6 many . CASSPPDKTQYF TGTGCCAGCAGCCCTCCTGACAAGACCCAGTACTTC
TRBJ2-1 TRBV5-1 many . CASSGGTSYNEQFF TGCGCCAGCAGCGGCGGGACTTCATACAATGAGCAGTTCTTC
TRBJ2-3 TRBV5-1 many . CASSLGDKVTDTQYF TGCGCCAGCAGCTTGGGGGATAAAGTCACAGATACGCAGTATTTT
TRBJ2-2 TRBV5-1 many TRBD1 CASSRFYRGRDTGELFF TGCGCCAGCAGCCGATTCTACAGGGGGCGGGACACCGGGGAGCTGTTTTTT
TRBJ2-7 TRBV6-5 many . CASSLFGPTREQYF TGTGCCAGCAGTTTGTTCGGCCCCACCAGGGAGCAGTACTTC
TRBJ2-3 TRBV3-1 many . CASSPVEGWADTQYF TGTGCCAGCAGCCCCGTAGAGGGGTGGGCAGATACGCAGTATTTT
TRBJ1-6 TRBV10-3 many . CAISDRTSPLHF TGTGCCATCAGTGACAGGACTTCACCCCTCCACTTT
TRBJ1-3 TRBV7-3 many . CASSSGFPGNTIYF TGTGCCAGCAGCTCCGGTTTCCCTGGAAACACCATATATTTT
TRBJ1-5 TRBV7-2 many . CASSLEAGQPQHF TGTGCCAGCAGCTTAGAAGCGGGACAGCCCCAGCATTTT
TRBJ2-1 TRBV11-1 few TRBD1 CASSLQGARVNEQFF TGTGCCAGCAGCTTGCAGGGGGCGAGGGTCAATGAGCAGTTCTTC
TRBJ1-5 TRBV12-3/TRBV12-4 many . CASSFGQPSNQPQHF TGTGCCAGCAGTTTCGGTCAGCCTAGCAATCAGCCCCAGCATTTT
TRBJ2-1 TRBV5-4 few . CASSYTPAPLGSYNEQFF TGTGCCAGCAGTTACACTCCGGCTCCGTTGGGCTCCTACAATGAGCAGTTCTTC
TRBJ2-7 TRBV7-2 many . CASSPRDNEQYF TGTGCCAGCAGCCCTAGGGACAACGAGCAGTACTTC